The 25 T cell receptor beta chains below were found in one sample sequenced in a study of regulatory T cells in long-lasting Graves disease. As for time point: newly diagnosed GD, antithyroid drugs for less than 3 months. RNA isolated from PBMCs was used to make the TCR library. Construction of TCR beta libraries relied on iRepertoire HTBI primers and on Arm-PCR targeting CDR3 regions. TCRdb re-derived calls from the multiplex PCR reads in MiXCR, one entry per CDR3 protein. In the table there are more than 300,000 distinct CDR3 sequences, 16% of which are singletons. This sample also appeared in a second study, on T cells in Graves' hyperthyroidism and ophthalmopathy.

Sequencing used peripheral blood mononuclear cells (PBMCs), obtained at new diagnosis, from a patient treated with antithyroid drugs. The source is a woman under 30 with Graves disease.

This clonotype was picked up a small number of times. The rearrangement joins TRBV7-8 to TRBJ2-6; D perhaps matches TRBD1 (7 bases). Per germline, CDR1 SGHVS and CDR2 FQNEAQ. The V end lost 5 bases, the J end lost 0 bases, and 11 bases lay between the germline ends. The CDR3 totals 16 residues. The CDR3 DNA reads as TGTGCCAGCAGCGCGGGACAGTACTCTGGGGCCAACGTCCTGACTTTC. Protein sequence: CASSAGQYSGANVLTF. Using reference TRBV7-8 and TRBJ2-6 for the parts outside the CDR3, the full variable domain is GAGVSQSPRYKVAKRGQDVALRCDPISGHVSLFWYQQALGQGPEFLTYFQNEAQLDKSGLPSDRFFAERPEGSVSTLKIQRTQQEDSAVYLCASSAGQYSGANVLTFGAGSRLTVL.

This clonotype has at least ten counts. This sequence joins TRBV10-3 and TRBJ2-5; D remains ambiguous. Per germline, CDR1 ENHRY and CDR2 SYGVKD. The CDR3 is made up of 13 amino acids. Deletions cut 1 base from V and 2 bases from J, with 5 bases between. CDR3 nucleotide sequence: TGTGCCATCAGTGAGTGGGATCAAGAGACCCAGTACTTC. Its protein product is CAISEWDQETQYF.

In its sample, this clonotype was seen many times. The genes are TRBV6-1 and TRBJ2-3, with D maybe TRBD2 (5 bases). The CDR3 sequence is 15 residues long. Per germline, CDR1 MNHNS and CDR2 SASEGT. With 7 bases removed from V and 0 bases from J, the gap between germline ends came to 14 bases. CDR3 loop: CASNRGRFSTDTQYF. In DNA form, the CDR3 reads TGTGCCAGCAATCGAGGGCGATTTAGCACAGATACGCAGTATTTT.

This clonotype was seen repeatedly, ten times or more. The CDR3 reads CASSIKQGGEQFF. The CDR3 nucleotides read TGTGCCAGCTCAATCAAACAGGGGGGTGAGCAGTTCTTC. V usage is TRBV18 and J usage is TRBJ2-1; 8 bases are a match to TRBD1. Trimming took 5 bases from V and 9 from J; bases not matched to a gene: 6. The length of the CDR3 is 13 residues. Germline CDR1 reads KGHSH; CDR2 reads LQKENI.

This clonotype has at least ten counts. This sequence joins TRBV20-1 and TRBJ1-5, with 8 bases aligning to TRBD1. Per germline, CDR1 DFQATT and CDR2 SNEGSKA (reference sequence). Unmatched junction bases numbered 12, after V lost 7 bases and J lost 4 bases. The CDR3 is 15 amino acids. The DNA of the CDR3 is TGCAGTGTTAACCCTTCAGGGGGCGCGAATCAGCCCCAGCATTTT. Translating gives CSVNPSGGANQPQHF.

Remarks on this clonotype: A much larger clonotype is one base distant, so this may be a read error. This rearrangement joins TRBV12-3 or TRBV12-4 to TRBJ2-4, with 8 bases identical to TRBD1. The CDR3 is 13 amino acids. V lost 5 bases, J lost 8 bases, and 5 bases stayed unmatched. The CDR3 DNA sequence: TGTGCCAGCAGTCTGACAGGGGCGGACATTCAGTACTTC. Protein product: CASSLTGADIQYF.

This clonotype was recorded at least ten times. A junction end diverges from the germline sequence, so it may reflect a read error. This sequence joins TRBV27 and TRBJ1-1; no definite D call. Germline CDR1 and CDR2: MNHEY and SMNVEV (reference sequence). CDR3 length: 14 residues. The CDR3 here is CASGYLQANTGAFF. CDR3 sequence (DNA): TGTGCCAGCGGTTACCTTCAGGCGAACACTGGAGCTTTCTTT.

This clonotype has at least ten counts. The chain uses TRBV30 and TRBJ2-7; D not certain. Germline V lookup: CDR1 GTSNPN, CDR2 SVGIG (reference sequence). The CDR3 spans 13 residues. V was shortened by 0 bases and J by 3 bases, with 9 bases between the two germline ends. The CDR3 DNA sequence: TGTGCCTGGAGTGTAGATAAGGGCTACGAGCAGTACTTC. It codes for CAWSVDKGYEQYF. Full variable domain (missing parts from reference TRBV30 and TRBJ2-7): SQTIHQWPATLVQPVGSPLSLECTVEGTSNPNLYWYRQAAGRGLQLLFYSVGIGQISSEVPQNLSASRPQDRQFILSSKKLLLSDSGFYLCAWSVDKGYEQYFGPGTRLTVT.

Regarding this clonotype: A much larger clone differs from this one at a single base, so this may be a read error. The chain recombines TRBV2 with TRBJ2-2, with D perhaps TRBD1 (6 bases). Looked up from germline, CDR1 is SNHLY and CDR2 is FYNNEI. CDR3 length: 15 amino acids. CDR3 bases: TGTGCCGGCAGTCTGGGACAAGGGAACACCGGGGAGCTGTTTTTT. It yields the protein CAGSLGQGNTGELFF.

This chain links TRBV18 with TRBJ2-3; no reliable D call. V lost 7 bases, J lost 0 bases, and 14 bases lay in between. Per the germline V gene, CDR1 is KGHSH and CDR2 is LQKENI. The CDR3 is made up of 15 amino acids. As DNA, the CDR3 is TGTGCCAGCTGGCCACCGGGCAGAAGCACAGATACGCAGTATTTT. Its translation: CASWPPGRSTDTQYF.

This clonotype showed up many times. The chain carries TRBV12-3 or TRBV12-4 and TRBJ1-5; TRBD1 matches 9 bases. The CDR3 length is 14 residues. Trimming took 10 bases from V and 1 from J; bases not matched to a gene: 5. The DNA for the CDR3 is TGTGCCACGGCCGGGACAGGGAGCAATCAGCCCCAGCATTTT. This encodes CATAGTGSNQPQHF.

This rearrangement joins TRBV4-1 to TRBJ2-7; 12 nucleotides match TRBD2. Per germline, CDR1 MGHRA and CDR2 YSYEKL. The CDR3 runs to 14 residues. J gave up 7 bases and V 6 bases, and 7 bases lay outside the gene matches. DNA for the CDR3: TGCGCCAGCAGTCGACTAGCGGGAGAGGCTGAGCAGTACTTC. Translated, it gives CASSRLAGEAEQYF.

The rearrangement uses TRBV4-2 and TRBJ2-7; TRBD1 aligns across 8 bases. The CDR3 contains 14 residues. V shed 1 base, J shed 3 bases, and the junction held 2 bases outside the gene matches. Germline CDR1 LGHNA, CDR2 YNFKEQ. In DNA, the CDR3 is TGTGCCAGCAGCCAAGCAGGGACAGGCTACGAGCAGTACTTC. This translates into CASSQAGTGYEQYF.

This clonotype was detected once. This may come from a read error, since a much larger clone is one base off. The rearrangement joins TRBV2 to TRBJ2-7; D not certain. Per the germline V gene, CDR1 is SNHLY and CDR2 is FYNNEI. This CDR3 is 14 amino acids long. V lost 0 bases, J lost 3 bases, and 9 bases lay in between. The CDR3 region is CASSEARGIYEQYF. The CDR3 DNA sequence: TGTGCCAGCAGTGAAGCTAGAGGAATCTACGAGCAGTACTTC.

This rearrangement joins TRBV5-1 to TRBJ1-4; D is undetermined. Germline V lookup: CDR1 SGHRS, CDR2 YFSETQ. Trimming took off 7 bases at V and 6 bases at J, with 7 bases between the two ends. The CDR3 is 11 residues long. The chain's CDR3 is CASGDHEKLFF. In DNA, the CDR3 is TGCGCCAGCGGCGACCATGAAAAACTGTTTTTT.

Ten or more counts support this clonotype. The rearrangement joins TRBV18 to TRBJ2-1; possible D gene TRBD2, 5 bases. There are 15 residues in the CDR3. The V and J ends lost 6 bases and 0 bases respectively, with 12 bases between them. Germline CDR1 KGHSH, CDR2 LQKENI. The CDR3 reads CASSRGLSSYNEQFF. CDR3 nucleotides: TGTGCCAGCTCGCGCGGACTTAGCTCCTACAATGAGCAGTTCTTC.

This clonotype was detected a few times. The chain is built from TRBV5-1 and TRBJ2-2; no clear D. The CDR3 consists of 15 residues. V was cut by 0 bases and J by 6 bases, with 12 bases left in between. Looked up from germline, CDR1 is SGHRS and CDR2 is YFSETQ. CDR3 amino acids: CASSLVLGSAGELFF. CDR3 DNA: TGCGCCAGCAGCTTGGTGCTGGGATCCGCCGGGGAGCTGTTTTTT.

This chain joins TRBV19 and TRBJ1-2, with 7 bases matching TRBD1. The CDR3 runs 16 residues. J was trimmed by 6 bases and V by 3 bases; bases with no gene match: 13. In germline, CDR1 is LNHDA, CDR2 SQIVND (reference sequence). The CDR3 is CASSIPRGPIPDGYTF. The CDR3 DNA follows: TGTGCCAGTAGTATCCCTAGGGGGCCCATCCCGGATGGCTACACCTTC.

This clonotype was counted ten times or more. This chain links TRBV10-2 with TRBJ1-5; TRBD1 might be the D (5 bases). Trimming took off 8 bases at V and 7 bases at J, with 18 bases between the two ends. Germline V lookup: CDR1 WSHSY, CDR2 SAAADI. The CDR3 length is 14 residues. CDR3 sequence: CASYQPGGGQPQHF. The CDR3 DNA sequence: TGCGCCAGCTACCAGCCCGGGGGAGGCCAGCCCCAGCATTTT.

This clonotype appeared many times. The chain links TRBV9 to TRBJ2-1, with TRBD2 matching 8 bases. Trimming at V came to 4 bases and at J to 10 bases, leaving 1 base not matched to a gene. This CDR3 spans 11 amino acids. Germline assignment: CDR1 SGDLS and CDR2 YYNGEE. The chain's CDR3 is CASSPGGEQFF. CDR3 in DNA: TGTGCCAGCAGCCCGGGGGGGGAGCAGTTCTTC.

This rearrangement joins TRBV7-8 to TRBJ2-7; 9 bases map to TRBD2. The CDR3 has 12 amino acids. Germline V lookup: CDR1 SGHVS, CDR2 FQNEAQ. V trimming: 5 bases; J trimming: 6 bases; junction bases outside the gene matches: 2. The CDR3 DNA reads TGTGCCAGCAGCCTGACTAGCGGCGAGCAGTACTTC. It is translated as CASSLTSGEQYF.

A few counts support this clonotype. V usage is TRBV10-3 and J usage is TRBJ1-4; D uncertain. Germline V gives CDR1 ENHRY, CDR2 SYGVKD. The CDR3 runs to 12 residues. Trimming shortened V by 10 bases and J by 3 bases, and 9 bases separated the two germline ends. The CDR3 DNA reads TGTGCCACGGGTACGCCTAATGAAAAACTGTTTTTT. This translates into CATGTPNEKLFF.

The V and J genes are TRBV4-1 and TRBJ2-5; 7 positions match TRBD2. The germline gives CDR1 MGHRA, CDR2 YSYEKL. Losses at the gene ends were 1 base for V and 1 base for J; bases not matched to a gene: 3. The CDR3 runs 15 residues. The CDR3 sequence: CASSQGGGVQETQYF. In nucleotides, the CDR3 is TGCGCCAGCAGCCAAGGCGGGGGTGTCCAAGAGACCCAGTACTTC.

In this sample, this clonotype turned up many times. The J gene is TRBJ2-3, the V gene TRBV20-1; no definite D call. Trimming cost V 2 bases and J 1 base, with 10 bases left between them. CDR1 DFQATT and CDR2 SNEGSKA come from the germline V gene (reference sequence). The CDR3 loop spans 14 amino acids. CDR3: CSARFSIRTDTQYF. The CDR3, as DNA: TGCAGTGCTAGATTTTCCATCCGCACAGATACGCAGTATTTT.

The table lists this clonotype with a few counts. The V call is TRBV4-1, the J call TRBJ2-1; D is unclear. The length of the CDR3 is 13 residues. With 1 base removed from V and 7 bases from J, the gap between germline ends came to 8 bases. From germline, CDR1 is MGHRA and CDR2 YSYEKL. CDR3 coding DNA: TGCGCCAGCAGCCAAGTTTGGGTGAATGAGCAGTTCTTC. This sequence encodes CASSQVWVNEQFF.